These 32 T cell receptor beta chains originate from one sample sequenced in a study of human T cells and chemical hapten exposure. Time point denoted: pre-sensitization, week 0. Treatment noted: therapeutic diphenylcyclopropenone sensitization with weekly scalp DPC. TCRdb ran MiXCR on the RACE reads and lists one entry per CDR3 protein. The table records around 350,000 distinct CDR3 sequences, roughly 6% of them present only once. The sequenced sample was whole blood, obtained in connection with sensitization to the hapten diphenylcyclopropenone (DPC). The receptor source for this set is a woman in her late teens or twenties with alopecia areata. Some clones in this sample may be carry-over from other donors' samples.

In this sample, this clonotype turned up a few times. The J gene is TRBJ2-3, the V gene TRBV20-1, with 7 positions matching TRBD2. Germline lookup yields CDR1 DFQATT and CDR2 SNEGSKA (reference sequence). Trimming removed 0 bases from V and 6 bases from J; junction bases left unmatched: 6. The CDR3 sequence is 14 residues long. CDR3 coding DNA: TGCAGTGCTAGAGATTTCACACTAGCGGATACGCAGTATTTT. Its protein product is CSARDFTLADTQYF.

The chain is built from TRBV7-2 and TRBJ1-6; D call uncertain. Germline V gene sequence: CDR1 SGHTA, CDR2 FQGNSA. The CDR3 contains 15 residues. Trimming pared 5 bases from V and 7 bases from J, leaving 15 bases between. The CDR3 region is CASSASNRPNSPLHF. In nucleotides, the CDR3 is TGTGCCAGCAGCGCCTCAAATAGGCCGAATTCACCCCTCCACTTT.

This clonotype was picked up many times. This chain connects TRBV5-1 to TRBJ2-5, with unresolved D. The CDR3 length is 15 residues. Germline V CDR1 and CDR2: SGHRS, YFSETQ. The V end was cut by 1 base, the J end by 4 bases, with 14 bases between. CDR3 sequence: CASSLSPGTGETQYF. The CDR3 coding sequence is TGCGCCAGCAGCTTGTCGCCAGGAACTGGAGAGACCCAGTACTTC.

This clonotype was recorded many times. The rearrangement uses TRBV6-6 and TRBJ2-2; 11 positions match TRBD2. This CDR3 region has 16 residues. The V gene end was trimmed by 6 bases and the J gene end by 4 bases; junction bases not matched to a gene: 7. Germline V gene data show CDR1 as MNHNY and CDR2 as SVGAGI (reference sequence). The CDR3 nucleotides read TGTGCCAGCAGGCCCCTTAGCGGGGGGGCCACCGGGGAGCTGTTTTTT. Amino acids: CASRPLSGGATGELFF.

This clonotype was seen many times. The gene calls are TRBV5-1 and TRBJ2-7, with 7 nucleotides matching TRBD2. Germline V CDR1 and CDR2: SGHRS, YFSETQ. Trimming cost V 1 base and J 6 bases; bases outside gene matches: 10. The CDR3 has 15 residues. DNA for the CDR3: TGCGCCAGCAGCTTGACGGCAGGGTGGGAGGGCGAGCAGTACTTC. This encodes CASSLTAGWEGEQYF.

This clonotype came up a few times. This sequence joins TRBV25-1 and TRBJ2-7, with no clear D. The CDR3 is 15 amino acids. The V end lost 2 bases, the J end lost 1 base, and 12 bases lay between the germline ends. Per the germline V gene, CDR1 is MGHDK and CDR2 is SYGVNS. The CDR3 loop reads CASSESQDPSYEQYF. In DNA, the CDR3 is TGTGCCAGCAGTGAAAGCCAGGACCCGTCCTACGAGCAGTACTTC.

This clonotype was seen many times. The chain carries TRBV4-2 and TRBJ1-1; D unclear. Germline CDR1 is LGHNA and CDR2 is YNFKEQ. The V end lost 4 bases, the J end lost 1 base, and 13 bases lay between the germline ends. The CDR3 runs 15 residues. This CDR3 reads CASSLSYPENTEAFF. CDR3 coding DNA: TGTGCCAGCAGCCTCTCATACCCCGAGAACACTGAAGCTTTCTTT.

This clonotype was seen repeatedly, ten times or more. The chain uses TRBV5-1 and TRBJ2-5; weak D call: TRBD1 (6 bases). CDR1 and CDR2 from the germline V gene are SGHRS and YFSETQ. This CDR3 has 15 residues. With 6 bases removed from V and 5 bases from J, the gap between germline ends came to 20 bases. The CDR3 DNA reads TGCGCCAGCAACCCGACCGGGACATTCGCTGAGACCCAGTACTTC. It is translated as CASNPTGTFAETQYF. Full variable domain (outside the CDR3, taken from reference TRBV5-1 and TRBJ2-5): KAGVTQTPRYLIKTRGQQVTLSCSPISGHRSVSWYQQTPGQGLQFLFEYFSETQRNKGNFPGRFSGRQFSNSRSEMNVSTLELGDSALYLCASNPTGTFAETQYFGPGTRLLVL.

Comment on this clonotype: A much larger clone is a single base away; this may be a read error. The rearrangement joins TRBV12-3 or TRBV12-4 to TRBJ2-3, with D tentatively TRBD1 (6 bases). This CDR3 has 15 residues. CDR3 in DNA: TGTGCCAGCCAGGGGTCGTCTTGGGGCACAGATATGCAGTATTTT. Amino acids: CASQGSSWGTDMQYF.

This clonotype appeared a few times. The chain employs TRBV29-1 and TRBJ2-1, with 7 bases lining up with TRBD1. This CDR3 has 12 residues. Germline V gene data show CDR1 as SQVTM and CDR2 as ANQGSEA. The ends lost 7 bases at V and 8 bases at J; junction bases unmatched: 8. The CDR3 sequence: CSANRGGDEQFF. CDR3 bases: TGCAGCGCCAACAGGGGTGGGGATGAGCAGTTCTTC.

This clonotype occurred a few times. This chain links TRBV5-5 with TRBJ2-1; a weak D match, TRBD2 (7 bases). CDR3 length: 15 residues. V was clipped by 1 base and J by 6 bases, with 14 bases between them. Germline-derived CDR1 and CDR2 are SGHKS and YYEKEE (reference sequence). The DNA of the CDR3 is TGTGCCAGCAGCTTGCTAGGGGGGGGCCCCAATGAGCAGTTCTTC. It encodes CASSLLGGGPNEQFF.

This sequence joins TRBV20-1 and TRBJ1-5, with 7 bases lining up with TRBD1. CDR3 size: 15 residues. V gave up 0 bases and J gave up 4 bases; unmatched junction bases: 6. In germline, CDR1 is DFQATT, CDR2 SNEGSKA (reference sequence). The CDR3 protein is CSARDRGLHNQPQHF. CDR3 coding DNA: TGCAGTGCTAGAGATAGGGGGCTCCATAATCAGCCCCAGCATTTT.

This clonotype was counted at least ten times. Compared with germline, one end of the junction differs, possibly owing to a read error. CDR3 region: CSVDGGTLQGNGKLFF. CDR3 bases: TGCAGCGTTGACGGAGGGACCTTACAGGGGAATGGAAAACTGTTTTTT. The rearrangement uses TRBV29-1 and TRBJ1-4; the match to TRBD1 covers 7 bases. The CDR3 runs to 16 residues. Germline V gene data show CDR1 as SQVTM and CDR2 as ANQGSEA. The full variable domain, in which reference TRBV29-1 and TRBJ1-4 provide the parts outside the CDR3, is SAVISQKPSRDICQRGTSLTIQCQVDSQVTMMFWYRQQPGQSLTLIATANQGSEATYESGFVIDKFPISRPNLTFSTLTVSNMSPEDSSIYLCSVDGGTLQGNGKLFFGSGTQLSVL.

This clonotype appeared many times. The gene calls are TRBV6-1 and TRBJ2-1; TRBD2 is a possible D gene (5 bases). The germline V gene has CDR1 MNHNS and CDR2 SASEGT. The CDR3 is made up of 13 amino acids. V lost 2 bases, J lost 9 bases, and 11 bases lay in between. Here the CDR3 reads CASSERPRGEQFF. The CDR3 DNA reads as TGTGCCAGCAGTGAAAGGCCACGGGGTGAGCAGTTCTTC.

This clonotype was detected ten times or more. The rearrangement joins TRBV28 to TRBJ1-4; 9 nucleotides align to TRBD1. CDR1 is MDHEN, CDR2 SYDVKM, per germline. The CDR3 is made up of 16 amino acids. With V trimmed by 3 bases and J by 5 bases, 7 bases remained unmatched. CDR3 coding DNA: TGTGCCAGCAGTTTCCCAACGACAGGGGGAAATGAAAAACTGTTTTTT. It is translated as CASSFPTTGGNEKLFF.

This rearrangement joins TRBV20-1 to TRBJ1-5, with 7 bases matching TRBD1. V lost 2 bases to trimming and J lost 4 bases; unmatched junction nucleotides: 14. This CDR3 comprises 17 residues. Germline V gives CDR1 DFQATT, CDR2 SNEGSKA (reference sequence). The CDR3, as DNA: TGCAGTGCTAGACCGCAGAGTGGACAGGTACTAAATCAGCCCCAGCATTTT. Protein product: CSARPQSGQVLNQPQHF.

This clonotype was seen repeatedly, ten times or more. J is TRBJ2-7 and V is TRBV6-2 or TRBV6-3, with 9 bases fitting TRBD2. V lost 0 bases to trimming and J lost 7 bases; unmatched junction nucleotides: 16. Germline V gene sequence: CDR1 MNHEY, CDR2 SVGEGT. This CDR3 has 18 residues. In DNA, the CDR3 is TGTGCCAGCAGTTACTCGTCCGACAGACTAGCGGTAGTGGGGGAGCAGTACTTC. It is translated as CASSYSSDRLAVVGEQYF.

This clonotype was found many times. The chain couples TRBV9 to TRBJ2-2; maybe TRBD2 (6 bases). The germline gives CDR1 SGDLS, CDR2 YYNGEE. The CDR3 is made up of 17 amino acids. V lost 4 bases and J lost 0, with 16 bases in between. The DNA for the CDR3 is TGTGCCAGCAGCTATCAAACGGGGAGGCCGAACACCGGGGAGCTGTTTTTT. It is translated as CASSYQTGRPNTGELFF.

The chain has TRBV5-4 and TRBJ2-3; no firm D call. CDR3 size: 12 residues. Germline V lookup: CDR1 SGHNT, CDR2 YYREEE (reference sequence). V was trimmed by 4 bases and J by 6 bases, leaving 9 bases between them. This CDR3 reads CASSQQRDTQYF. The DNA of the CDR3 is TGTGCCAGCAGCCAGCAGAGGGATACGCAGTATTTT. Based on the CDR3 plus reference TRBV5-4 and TRBJ2-3, the full variable domain is ETGVTQSPTHLIKTRGQQVTLRCSSQSGHNTVSWYQQALGQGPQFIFQYYREEENGRGNFPPRFSGLQFPNYSSELNVNALELDDSALYLCASSQQRDTQYFGPGTRLTVL.

J is TRBJ1-1 and V is TRBV7-6, with a weak D call TRBD1 (5 bases). V was shortened by 5 bases and J by 1 base, with 11 bases between the two germline ends. The germline V gene encodes CDR1 SGHVS and CDR2 FNYEAQ. This CDR3 spans 14 amino acids. The CDR3 spells CASSPSDRNTEAFF. The CDR3 nucleotides are TGTGCCAGCAGCCCAAGCGACAGGAACACTGAAGCTTTCTTT.

Only a few counts were recorded for this clonotype. V and J are TRBV12-3 or TRBV12-4 and TRBJ1-2; D call uncertain. V was clipped by 3 bases and J by 4 bases, with 12 bases between them. This CDR3 region has 14 residues. The CDR3 spells CASSFMRGGYGYTF. The CDR3 DNA reads as TGTGCCAGCAGTTTCATGCGGGGAGGCTATGGCTACACCTTC.

The gene calls are TRBV28 and TRBJ2-3; TRBD1 is a possible D gene (7 bases). The V end was cut by 9 bases, the J end by 4 bases, with 17 bases between. The CDR3 runs 14 residues. Germline-derived CDR1 and CDR2 are MDHEN and SYDVKM. The CDR3 sequence is CASCGTVSADTQYF. The CDR3 region has the DNA TGTGCCAGTTGCGGGACAGTCAGCGCAGATACGCAGTATTTT.

The chain combines TRBV5-6 with TRBJ2-1; D gene unclear. Trimming took 4 bases from V and 8 from J, leaving 22 bases between them. Germline V gene sequence: CDR1 SGHDT, CDR2 YYEEEE. The CDR3 consists of 16 residues. The CDR3 DNA reads as TGTGCCAGCAGCCCGCCCCCAGGCCGACCAGTGGATGAGCAGTTCTTC. Translating it yields CASSPPPGRPVDEQFF.

This clonotype was recorded at least ten times. The chain uses TRBV5-1 and TRBJ1-1; the D gene is possibly TRBD1 (5 bases). Trimming left V 0 bases short and J 0 bases short, with 12 bases between. Looked up from germline, CDR1 is SGHRS and CDR2 is YFSETQ. The CDR3 sequence is 16 residues long. The CDR3 spells CASSLGSRGLNTEAFF. CDR3 nucleotides: TGCGCCAGCAGCTTGGGTTCCCGGGGGTTGAACACTGAAGCTTTCTTT.

This clonotype was seen at least ten times. The CDR3 DNA reads TGTGCCAGCAGTTCTCCCGGTTCTAGCACAGATACGCAGTATTTT. It encodes CASSSPGSSTDTQYF. The rearrangement uses TRBV12-3 or TRBV12-4 and TRBJ2-3; D gene uncertain. Between the trimmed V and J ends, which lost 4 bases and 0 bases, there was a span of 11 bases. There are 15 residues in the CDR3.

This clonotype showed up many times. The chain couples TRBV25-1 to TRBJ2-6; D uncertain. CDR1 is MGHDK, CDR2 SYGVNS, per germline. Trimming removed 5 bases from V and 0 bases from J, with 11 bases in between. The CDR3 has 16 amino acids. The CDR3 is CASSTVFPSGANVLTF. CDR3 nucleotide sequence: TGTGCCAGCAGTACGGTATTTCCCTCTGGGGCCAACGTCCTGACTTTC.

This clonotype was seen ten or more times. In DNA form, the CDR3 reads TGTGCCAGCAGCTTGTCCGGGACAGGGGGTTCTGAAGCTTTCTTT. This translates into CASSLSGTGGSEAFF. This chain links TRBV7-8 with TRBJ1-1, with 11 nucleotides matching TRBD1. The CDR3 totals 15 residues. J lost 6 bases, V lost 3 bases, and 6 bases had no gene match. CDR1 SGHVS and CDR2 FQNEAQ come from the germline V gene. Drawing the rest from reference TRBV7-8 and TRBJ1-1, the complete variable domain is GAGVSQSPRYKVAKRGQDVALRCDPISGHVSLFWYQQALGQGPEFLTYFQNEAQLDKSGLPSDRFFAERPEGSVSTLKIQRTQQEDSAVYLCASSLSGTGGSEAFFGQGTRLTVV.

This clonotype was seen a few times. This sequence joins TRBV15 and TRBJ2-3; 8 bases align to TRBD1. This CDR3 has 15 residues. Germline V gives CDR1 LNHNV, CDR2 YYDKDF (reference sequence). V shed 1 base, J shed 4 bases, and the junction held 4 bases outside the gene matches. The CDR3 DNA is TGTGCCACCAGCAGAGCTAGACAGGGGCCAGATACGCAGTATTTT. This codes for CATSRARQGPDTQYF.

The table lists this clonotype with many counts. J is TRBJ1-4 and V is TRBV7-9; D remains unclear. V gave up 0 bases and J gave up 7 bases, with 6 bases separating them. Germline lookup yields CDR1 SEHNR and CDR2 FQNEAQ (reference sequence). This CDR3 is built from 13 residues. CDR3 DNA: TGTGCCAGCAGCTTAGCCGTCGGTGAAAAACTGTTTTTT. This translates into CASSLAVGEKLFF.

V gene TRBV20-1 combines with J gene TRBJ1-5; no definite D call. Trimming removed 3 bases from V and 6 bases from J, with 9 bases in between. Germline V gene lookup returns CDR1 DFQATT and CDR2 SNEGSKA (reference sequence). The CDR3 has 12 amino acids. CDR3 residues: CSASEGSQPQHF. For the CDR3, the DNA is TGCAGTGCTAGCGAGGGTAGTCAGCCCCAGCATTTT.

The chain has TRBV5-5 and TRBJ1-5; D is unresolved. The CDR3 spans 14 residues. V gave up 4 bases and J gave up 3 bases, with 11 bases separating them. In germline, CDR1 is SGHKS, CDR2 YYEKEE (reference sequence). The chain's CDR3 is CASSDLSVNQPQHF. CDR3 nucleotides: TGTGCCAGCAGCGACCTGTCGGTCAATCAGCCCCAGCATTTT. Full variable domain (outside the CDR3, taken from reference TRBV5-5 and TRBJ1-5): DAGVTQSPTHLIKTRGQQVTLRCSPISGHKSVSWYQQVLGQGPQFIFQYYEKEERGRGNFPDRFSARQFPNYSSELNVNALLLGDSALYLCASSDLSVNQPQHFGDGTRLSIL.

This clonotype came up many times. The rearrangement links TRBV5-1 to TRBJ2-3; D is possibly TRBD2 (5 bases). This CDR3 region has 16 residues. V lost 0 bases to trimming and J lost 2 bases, with 13 bases between them. Germline-derived CDR1 and CDR2 are SGHRS and YFSETQ. The chain's CDR3 is CASSLEGGETTDTQYF. CDR3 sequence (DNA): TGCGCCAGCAGCTTGGAGGGTGGGGAGACCACAGATACGCAGTATTTT.